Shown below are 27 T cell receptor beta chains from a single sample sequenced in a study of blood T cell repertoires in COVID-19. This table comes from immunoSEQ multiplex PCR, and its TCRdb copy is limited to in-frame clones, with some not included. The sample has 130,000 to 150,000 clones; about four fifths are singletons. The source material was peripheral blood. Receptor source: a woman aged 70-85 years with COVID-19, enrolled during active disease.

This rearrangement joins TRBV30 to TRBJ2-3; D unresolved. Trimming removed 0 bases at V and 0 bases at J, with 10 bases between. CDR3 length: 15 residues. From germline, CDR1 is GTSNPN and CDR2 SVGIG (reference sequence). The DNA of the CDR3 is TGTGCCTGGAGTGTTGGGCAATCTAGCACAGATACGCAGTATTTT. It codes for CAWSVGQSSTDTQYF.

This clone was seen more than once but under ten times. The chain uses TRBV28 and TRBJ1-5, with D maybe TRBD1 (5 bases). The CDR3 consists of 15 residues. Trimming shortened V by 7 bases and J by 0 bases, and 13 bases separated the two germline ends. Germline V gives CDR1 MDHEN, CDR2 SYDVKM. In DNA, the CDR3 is TGTGCCAGCAATGGGATAGGGGCTAGCAATCAGCCCCAGCATTTT. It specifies CASNGIGASNQPQHF.

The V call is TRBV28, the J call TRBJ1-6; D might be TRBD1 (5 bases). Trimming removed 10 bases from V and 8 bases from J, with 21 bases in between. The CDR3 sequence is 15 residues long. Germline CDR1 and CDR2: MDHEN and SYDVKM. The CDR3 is CATQSPRGGYSPLHF. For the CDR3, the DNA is TGTGCCACCCAATCCCCCCGGGGGGGTTATTCACCCCTCCACTTT.

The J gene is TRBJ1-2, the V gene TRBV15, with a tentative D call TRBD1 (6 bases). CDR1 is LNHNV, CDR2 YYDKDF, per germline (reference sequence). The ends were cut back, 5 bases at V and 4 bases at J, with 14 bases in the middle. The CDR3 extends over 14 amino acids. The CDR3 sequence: CATSPRGGAYGYTF. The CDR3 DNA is TGTGCCACCAGCCCAAGGGGGGGGGCCTATGGCTACACCTTC.

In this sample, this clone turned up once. In nucleotides, the CDR3 is TGTGCCAGCAGCTCGTGGACAGAACGAAAGACCCAGTACTTC. Protein product: CASSSWTERKTQYF. The rearrangement links TRBV7-2 to TRBJ2-5; TRBD1 might be the D (6 bases). The germline V gene has CDR1 SGHTA and CDR2 FQGNSA. V was clipped by 4 bases and J by 6 bases, with 15 bases between them. This CDR3 has 14 amino acids.

The CDR3 loop is CSGTSGGDTQYF. The CDR3 coding sequence is TGCAGCGGGACTAGCGGGGGAGATACGCAGTATTTT. The chain employs TRBV29-1 and TRBJ2-3; 13 positions match TRBD2. CDR1 SQVTM and CDR2 ANQGSEA come from the germline V gene. J gave up 5 bases and V 7 bases, and 0 bases lay outside the gene matches. The CDR3 has 12 amino acids.

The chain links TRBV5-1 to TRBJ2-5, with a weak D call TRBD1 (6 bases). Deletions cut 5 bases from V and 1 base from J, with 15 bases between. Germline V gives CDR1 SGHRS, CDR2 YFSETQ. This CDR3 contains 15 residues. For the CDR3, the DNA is TGCGCCAGCAGGAGAACAGGGAAGAGCCAAGAGACCCAGTACTTC. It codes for CASRRTGKSQETQYF.

CDR3: CASTPLAGSETQYF. The CDR3, as DNA: TGTGCCAGCACGCCTCTGGCGGGCTCAGAGACCCAGTACTTC. The chain uses TRBV5-4 and TRBJ2-5; the D gene is possibly TRBD2 (5 bases). V dropped 6 bases and J dropped 4 bases, with 16 bases sitting between them. CDR1 is SGHNT, CDR2 YYREEE, per germline (reference sequence). The CDR3 contains 14 residues.

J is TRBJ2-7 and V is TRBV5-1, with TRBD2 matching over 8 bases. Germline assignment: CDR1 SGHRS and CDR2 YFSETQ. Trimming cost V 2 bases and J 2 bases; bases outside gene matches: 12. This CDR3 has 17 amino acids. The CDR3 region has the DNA TGCGCCAGCAGCTTCTCCTCCGGGGGGACTAGACCCTACGAGCAGTACTTC. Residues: CASSFSSGGTRPYEQYF.

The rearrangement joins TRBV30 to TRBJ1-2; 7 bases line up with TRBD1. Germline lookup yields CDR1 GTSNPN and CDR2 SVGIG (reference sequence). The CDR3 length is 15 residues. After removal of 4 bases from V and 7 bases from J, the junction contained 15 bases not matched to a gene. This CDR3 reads CAWTPPGTARGGYTF. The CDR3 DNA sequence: TGTGCCTGGACCCCGCCGGGGACAGCAAGGGGTGGCTACACCTTC. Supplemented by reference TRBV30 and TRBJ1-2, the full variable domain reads SQTIHQWPATLVQPVGSPLSLECTVEGTSNPNLYWYRQAAGRGLQLLFYSVGIGQISSEVPQNLSASRPQDRQFILSSKKLLLSDSGFYLCAWTPPGTARGGYTFGSGTRLTVV.

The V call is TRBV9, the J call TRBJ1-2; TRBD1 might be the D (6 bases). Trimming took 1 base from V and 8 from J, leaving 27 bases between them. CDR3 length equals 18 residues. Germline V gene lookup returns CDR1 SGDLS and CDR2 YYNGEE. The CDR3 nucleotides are TGTGCCAGCAGCGTATTTTTCGGGGGGCCCGGGCTCCAGGGAGGCTACACCTTC. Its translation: CASSVFFGGPGLQGGYTF.

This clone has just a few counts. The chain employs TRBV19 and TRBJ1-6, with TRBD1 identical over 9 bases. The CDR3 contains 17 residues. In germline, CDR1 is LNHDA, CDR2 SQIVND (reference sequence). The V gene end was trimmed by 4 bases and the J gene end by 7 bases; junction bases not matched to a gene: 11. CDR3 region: CASSTGQGRYGNSPLHF. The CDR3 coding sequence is TGTGCCAGTAGTACGGGACAGGGAAGGTACGGCAATTCACCCCTCCACTTT.

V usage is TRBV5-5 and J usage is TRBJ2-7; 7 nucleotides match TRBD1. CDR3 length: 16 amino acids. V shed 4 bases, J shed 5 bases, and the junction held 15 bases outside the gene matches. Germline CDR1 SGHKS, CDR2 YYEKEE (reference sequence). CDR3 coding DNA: TGTGCCAGCAGCACTGGGACAGCCCATGCTTTCGACGAGCAGTACTTC. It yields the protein CASSTGTAHAFDEQYF.

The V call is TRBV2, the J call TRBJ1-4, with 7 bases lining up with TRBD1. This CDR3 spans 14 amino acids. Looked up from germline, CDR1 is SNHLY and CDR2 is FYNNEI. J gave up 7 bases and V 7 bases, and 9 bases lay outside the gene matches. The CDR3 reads CASMVDSGGEKLFF. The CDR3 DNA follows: TGTGCCAGCATGGTGGACTCAGGGGGTGAAAAACTGTTTTTT.

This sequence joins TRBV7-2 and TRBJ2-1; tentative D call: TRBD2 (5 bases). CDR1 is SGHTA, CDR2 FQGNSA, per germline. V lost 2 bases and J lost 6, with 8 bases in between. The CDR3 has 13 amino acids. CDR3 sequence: CASSLTRINEQFF. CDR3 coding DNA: TGTGCCAGCAGCTTAACTAGAATCAATGAGCAGTTCTTC.

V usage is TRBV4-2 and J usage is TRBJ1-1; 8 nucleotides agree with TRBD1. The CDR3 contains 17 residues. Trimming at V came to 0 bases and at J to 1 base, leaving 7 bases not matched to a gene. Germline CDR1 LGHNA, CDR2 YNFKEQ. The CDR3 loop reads CASSQELMGTGNTEAFF. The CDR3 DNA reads TGTGCCAGCAGCCAAGAACTAATGGGGACAGGGAACACTGAAGCTTTCTTT.

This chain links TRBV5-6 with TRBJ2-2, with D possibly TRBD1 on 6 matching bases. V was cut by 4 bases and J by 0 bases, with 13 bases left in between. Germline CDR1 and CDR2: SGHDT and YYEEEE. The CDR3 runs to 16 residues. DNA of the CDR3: TGTGCCAGCAGCCCCATGGACAGAGCGAACACCGGGGAGCTGTTTTTT. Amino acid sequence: CASSPMDRANTGELFF.

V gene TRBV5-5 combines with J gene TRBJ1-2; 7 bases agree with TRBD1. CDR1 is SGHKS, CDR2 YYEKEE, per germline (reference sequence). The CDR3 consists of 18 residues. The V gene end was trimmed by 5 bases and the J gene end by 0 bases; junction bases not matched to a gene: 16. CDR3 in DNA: TGTGCCAGCAGTCCCACAGGGGACGGACCCCTAGCTAACTATGGCTACACCTTC. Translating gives CASSPTGDGPLANYGYTF.

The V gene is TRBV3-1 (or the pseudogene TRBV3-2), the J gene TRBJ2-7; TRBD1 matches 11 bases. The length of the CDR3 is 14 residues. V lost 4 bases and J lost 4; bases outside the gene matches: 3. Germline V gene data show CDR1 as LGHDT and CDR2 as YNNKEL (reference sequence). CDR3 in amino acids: CASSLGQGVYEQYF. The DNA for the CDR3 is TGTGCCAGCAGCCTGGGACAGGGGGTGTACGAGCAGTACTTC.

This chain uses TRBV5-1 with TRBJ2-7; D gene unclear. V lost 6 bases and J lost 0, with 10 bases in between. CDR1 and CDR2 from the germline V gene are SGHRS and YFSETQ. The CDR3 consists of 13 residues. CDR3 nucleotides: TGCGCCAGCACCCCCGGCGGCTCCTACGAGCAGTACTTC. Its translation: CASTPGGSYEQYF.

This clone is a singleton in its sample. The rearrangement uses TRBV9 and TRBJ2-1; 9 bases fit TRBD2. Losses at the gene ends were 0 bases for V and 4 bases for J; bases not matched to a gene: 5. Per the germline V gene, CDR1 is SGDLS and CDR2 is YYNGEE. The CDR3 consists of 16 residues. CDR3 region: CASSVGELAGYNEQFF. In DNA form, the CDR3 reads TGTGCCAGCAGCGTAGGGGAGCTAGCGGGGTACAATGAGCAGTTCTTC. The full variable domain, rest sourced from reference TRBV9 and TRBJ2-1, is DSGVTQTPKHLITATGQRVTLRCSPRSGDLSVYWYQQSLDQGLQFLIQYYNGEERAKGNILERFSAQQFPDLHSELNLSSLELGDSALYFCASSVGELAGYNEQFFGPGTRLTVL.

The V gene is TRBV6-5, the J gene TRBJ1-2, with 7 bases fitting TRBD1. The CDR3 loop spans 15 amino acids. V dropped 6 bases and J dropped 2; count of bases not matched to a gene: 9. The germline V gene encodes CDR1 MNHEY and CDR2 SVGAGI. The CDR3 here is CASRLQGTLNYGYTF. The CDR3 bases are TGTGCCAGCAGGCTACAGGGGACCCTGAACTATGGCTACACCTTC.

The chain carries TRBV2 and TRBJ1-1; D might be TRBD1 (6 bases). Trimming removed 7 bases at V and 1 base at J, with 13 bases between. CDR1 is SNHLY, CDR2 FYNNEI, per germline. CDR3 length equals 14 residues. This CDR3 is CASTRGAGNTEAFF. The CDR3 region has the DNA TGTGCCAGCACCCGGGGGGCTGGGAACACTGAAGCTTTCTTT. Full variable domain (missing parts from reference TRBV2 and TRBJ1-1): EPEVTQTPSHQVTQMGQEVILRCVPISNHLYFYWYRQILGQKVEFLVSFYNNEISEKSEIFDDQFSVERPDGSNFTLKIRSTKLEDSAMYFCASTRGAGNTEAFFGQGTRLTVV.

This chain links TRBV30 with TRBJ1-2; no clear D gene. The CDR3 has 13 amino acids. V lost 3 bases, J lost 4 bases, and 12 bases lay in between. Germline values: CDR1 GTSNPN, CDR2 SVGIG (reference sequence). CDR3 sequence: CAWRKEPSYGYTF. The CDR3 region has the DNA TGTGCCTGGAGGAAGGAGCCCAGCTATGGCTACACCTTC.

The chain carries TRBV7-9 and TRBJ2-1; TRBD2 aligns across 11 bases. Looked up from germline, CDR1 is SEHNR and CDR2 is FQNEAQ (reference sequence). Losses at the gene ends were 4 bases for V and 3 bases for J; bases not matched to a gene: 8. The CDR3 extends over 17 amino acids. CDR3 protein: CASSSTPTSGGYNEQFF. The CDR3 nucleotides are TGTGCCAGCAGCTCTACGCCCACTAGCGGGGGCTACAATGAGCAGTTCTTC. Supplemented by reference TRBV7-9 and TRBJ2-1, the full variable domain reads DTGVSQNPRHKITKRGQNVTFRCDPISEHNRLYWYRQTLGQGPEFLTYFQNEAQLEKSRLLSDRFSAERPKGSFSTLEIQRTEQGDSAMYLCASSSTPTSGGYNEQFFGPGTRLTVL.

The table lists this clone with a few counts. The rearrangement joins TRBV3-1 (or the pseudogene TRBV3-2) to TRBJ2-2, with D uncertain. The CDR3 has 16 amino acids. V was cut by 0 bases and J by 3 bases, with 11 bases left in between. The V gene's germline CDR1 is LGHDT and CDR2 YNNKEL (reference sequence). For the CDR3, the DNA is TGTGCCAGCAGCCAAGATGTCGGCAGGTACACCGGGGAGCTGTTTTTT. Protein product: CASSQDVGRYTGELFF.

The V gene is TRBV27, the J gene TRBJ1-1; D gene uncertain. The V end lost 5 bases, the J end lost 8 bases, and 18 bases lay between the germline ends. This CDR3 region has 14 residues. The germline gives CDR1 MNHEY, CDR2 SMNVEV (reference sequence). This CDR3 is CASSIAQSRGEAFF. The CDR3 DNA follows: TGTGCCAGCAGTATTGCCCAATCCCGGGGAGAAGCTTTCTTT.